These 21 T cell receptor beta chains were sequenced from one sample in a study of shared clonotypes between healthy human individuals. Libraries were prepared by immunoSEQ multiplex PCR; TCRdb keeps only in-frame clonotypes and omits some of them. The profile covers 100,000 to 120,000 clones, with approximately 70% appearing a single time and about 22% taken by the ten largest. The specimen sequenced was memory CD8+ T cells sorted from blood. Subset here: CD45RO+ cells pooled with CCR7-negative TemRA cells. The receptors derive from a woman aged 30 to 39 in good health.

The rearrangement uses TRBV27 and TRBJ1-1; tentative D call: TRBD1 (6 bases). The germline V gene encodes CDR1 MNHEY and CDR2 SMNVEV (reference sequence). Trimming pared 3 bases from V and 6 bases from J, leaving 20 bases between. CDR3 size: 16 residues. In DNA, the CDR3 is TGTGCCAGCAGTTTTAGGGCCGGCGGGGGCGGCGCTGAAGCTTTCTTT. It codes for CASSFRAGGGGAEAFF.

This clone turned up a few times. The CDR3 reads CASSDSTGGSPLHF. The CDR3 DNA is TGTGCCAGCAGTGACTCGACAGGGGGCTCACCCCTCCACTTT. The rearrangement links TRBV6-4 to TRBJ1-6, with 10 positions matching TRBD1. V lost 0 bases to trimming and J lost 10 bases; unmatched junction nucleotides: 0. Germline values: CDR1 MRHNA, CDR2 SNTAGT. The CDR3 covers 14 residues.

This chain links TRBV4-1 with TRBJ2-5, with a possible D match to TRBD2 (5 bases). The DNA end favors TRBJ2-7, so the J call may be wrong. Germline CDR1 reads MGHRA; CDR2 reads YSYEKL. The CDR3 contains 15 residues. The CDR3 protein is CASSQFRERGYEQYF. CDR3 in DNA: TGCGCCAGCAGCCAATTCCGGGAACGGGGCTACGAGCAGTACTTC.

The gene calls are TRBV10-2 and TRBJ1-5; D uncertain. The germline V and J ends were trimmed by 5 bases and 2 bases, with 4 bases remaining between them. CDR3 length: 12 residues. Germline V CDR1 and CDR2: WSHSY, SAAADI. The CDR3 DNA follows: TGCGCCAGCAGTAATGGCAATCAGCCCCAGCATTTT. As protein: CASSNGNQPQHF.

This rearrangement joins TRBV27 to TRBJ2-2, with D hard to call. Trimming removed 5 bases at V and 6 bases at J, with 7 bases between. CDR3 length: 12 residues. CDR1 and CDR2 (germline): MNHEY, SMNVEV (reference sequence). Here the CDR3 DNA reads TGTGCCAGCAGTCTCCTGGCCGGGGAGCTGTTTTTT. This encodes CASSLLAGELFF.

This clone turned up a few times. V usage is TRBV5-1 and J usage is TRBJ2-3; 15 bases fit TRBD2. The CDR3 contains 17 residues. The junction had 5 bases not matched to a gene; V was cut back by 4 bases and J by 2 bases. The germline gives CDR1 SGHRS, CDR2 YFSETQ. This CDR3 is CASSLGLAGGTTDTQYF. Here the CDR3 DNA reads TGCGCCAGCAGCCTGGGACTAGCGGGAGGAACCACAGATACGCAGTATTTT.

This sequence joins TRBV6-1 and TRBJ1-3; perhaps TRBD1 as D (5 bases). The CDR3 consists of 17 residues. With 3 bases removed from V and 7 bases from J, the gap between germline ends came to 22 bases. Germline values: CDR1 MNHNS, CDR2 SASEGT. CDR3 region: CASSEGRHGAAGNTIYF. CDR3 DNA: TGTGCCAGCAGTGAGGGTCGACACGGGGCGGCCGGGAACACCATATATTTT.

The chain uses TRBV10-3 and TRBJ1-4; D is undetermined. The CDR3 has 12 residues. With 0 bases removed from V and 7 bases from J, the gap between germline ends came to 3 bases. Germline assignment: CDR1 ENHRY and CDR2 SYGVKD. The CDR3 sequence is CAISESAEKLFF. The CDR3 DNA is TGTGCCATCAGTGAGTCAGCTGAAAAACTGTTTTTT.

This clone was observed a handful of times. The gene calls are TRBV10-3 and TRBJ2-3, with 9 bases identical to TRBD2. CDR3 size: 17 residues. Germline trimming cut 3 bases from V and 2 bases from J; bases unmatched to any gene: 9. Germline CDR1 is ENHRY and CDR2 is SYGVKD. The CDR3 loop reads CAISERDSGRDTDTQYF. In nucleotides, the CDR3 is TGTGCCATCAGTGAACGTGATAGCGGGAGAGACACAGATACGCAGTATTTT.

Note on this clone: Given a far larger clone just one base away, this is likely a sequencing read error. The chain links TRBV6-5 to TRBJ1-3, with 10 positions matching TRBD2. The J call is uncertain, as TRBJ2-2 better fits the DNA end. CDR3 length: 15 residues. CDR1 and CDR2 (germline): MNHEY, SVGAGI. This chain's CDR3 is CASSYGTSDTGKLFF. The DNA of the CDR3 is TGTGCCAGCAGTTACGGGACTAGCGACACCGGGAAGCTGTTTTTT.

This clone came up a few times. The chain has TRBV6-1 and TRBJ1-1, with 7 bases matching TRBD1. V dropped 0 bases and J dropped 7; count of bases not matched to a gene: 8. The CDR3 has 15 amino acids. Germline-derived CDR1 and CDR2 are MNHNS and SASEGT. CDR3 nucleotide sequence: TGTGCCAGCAGTGAAGCCTCCGGGACAGTCGGTGAAGCTTTCTTT. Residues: CASSEASGTVGEAFF.

The CDR3 is CATSSDRGVSNQPQHF. Here the CDR3 DNA reads TGTGCCACCAGCAGTGACAGGGGCGTAAGCAATCAGCCCCAGCATTTT. This rearrangement joins TRBV15 to TRBJ1-5; 8 bases align to TRBD1. Per germline, CDR1 LNHNV and CDR2 YYDKDF (reference sequence). Germline trimming cut 3 bases from V and 1 base from J; bases unmatched to any gene: 5. The CDR3 covers 16 residues.

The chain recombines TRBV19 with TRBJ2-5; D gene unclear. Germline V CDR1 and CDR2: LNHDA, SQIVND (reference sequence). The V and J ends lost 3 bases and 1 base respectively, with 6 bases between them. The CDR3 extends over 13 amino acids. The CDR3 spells CASSIGGQETQYF. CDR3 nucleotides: TGTGCCAGTAGTATCGGCGGCCAAGAGACCCAGTACTTC. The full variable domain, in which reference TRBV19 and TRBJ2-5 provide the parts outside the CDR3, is DGGITQSPKYLFRKEGQNVTLSCEQNLNHDAMYWYRQDPGQGLRLIYYSQIVNDFQKGDIAEGYSVSREKKESFPLTVTSAQKNPTAFYLCASSIGGQETQYFGPGTRLLVL.

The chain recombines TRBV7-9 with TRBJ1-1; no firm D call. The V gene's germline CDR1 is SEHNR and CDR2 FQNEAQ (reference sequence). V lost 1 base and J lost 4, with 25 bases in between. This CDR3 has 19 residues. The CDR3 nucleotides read TGTGCCAGCAGCTTAGAGGTGGCCACGTGGCAAGGGTGGGCCACTGAAGCTTTCTTT. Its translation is CASSLEVATWQGWATEAFF.

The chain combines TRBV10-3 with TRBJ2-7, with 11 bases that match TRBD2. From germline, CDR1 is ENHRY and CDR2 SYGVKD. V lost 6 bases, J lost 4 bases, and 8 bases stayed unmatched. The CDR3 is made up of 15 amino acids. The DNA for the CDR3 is TGTGCCATCAGCCTACTAGCGGGAGACTATTACGAGCAGTACTTC. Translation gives CAISLLAGDYYEQYF.

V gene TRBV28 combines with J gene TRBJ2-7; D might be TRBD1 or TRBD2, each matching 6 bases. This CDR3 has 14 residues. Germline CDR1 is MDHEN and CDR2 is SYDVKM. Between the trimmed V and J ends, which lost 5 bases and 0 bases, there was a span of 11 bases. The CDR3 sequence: CASSQWGASYEQYF. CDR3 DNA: TGTGCCAGCAGTCAATGGGGGGCCTCCTACGAGCAGTACTTC.

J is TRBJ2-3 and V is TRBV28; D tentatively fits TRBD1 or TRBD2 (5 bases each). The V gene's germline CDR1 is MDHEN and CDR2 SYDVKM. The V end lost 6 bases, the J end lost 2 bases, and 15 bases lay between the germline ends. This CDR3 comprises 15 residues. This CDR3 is CASSLGVGATDTQYF. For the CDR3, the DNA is TGTGCCAGCAGCTTAGGGGTCGGGGCCACAGATACGCAGTATTTT.

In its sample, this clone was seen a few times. The CDR3, as DNA: TGTGCCACCGCCGGGACCCAAGAGACCCAGTACTTC. It translates to CATAGTQETQYF. J is TRBJ2-5 and V is TRBV19; D is perhaps TRBD1 or TRBD2 (5 bases each). Germline V gene data show CDR1 as LNHDA and CDR2 as SQIVND (reference sequence). The CDR3 spans 12 residues. V was shortened by 10 bases and J by 1 base, with 10 bases between the two germline ends.

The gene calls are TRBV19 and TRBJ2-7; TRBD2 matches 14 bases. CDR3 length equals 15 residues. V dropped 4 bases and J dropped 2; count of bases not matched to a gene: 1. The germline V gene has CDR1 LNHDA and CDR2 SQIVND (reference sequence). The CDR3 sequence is CASSRTSGRTYEQYF. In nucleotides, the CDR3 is TGTGCCAGTAGTAGGACTAGCGGGAGGACCTACGAGCAGTACTTC.

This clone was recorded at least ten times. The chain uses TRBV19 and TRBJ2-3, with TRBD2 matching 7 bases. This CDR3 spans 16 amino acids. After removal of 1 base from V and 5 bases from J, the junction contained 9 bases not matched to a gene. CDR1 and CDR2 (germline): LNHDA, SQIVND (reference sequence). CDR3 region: CASSIAVAGEGDTQYF. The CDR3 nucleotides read TGTGCCAGTAGTATAGCCGTGGCGGGAGAGGGAGATACGCAGTATTTT.

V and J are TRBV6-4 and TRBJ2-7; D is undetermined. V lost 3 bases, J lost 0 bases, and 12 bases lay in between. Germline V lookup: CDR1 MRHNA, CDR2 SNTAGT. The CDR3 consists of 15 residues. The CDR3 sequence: CASSEGASSSYEQYF. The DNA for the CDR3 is TGTGCCAGCAGTGAAGGCGCCTCGAGCTCCTACGAGCAGTACTTC.